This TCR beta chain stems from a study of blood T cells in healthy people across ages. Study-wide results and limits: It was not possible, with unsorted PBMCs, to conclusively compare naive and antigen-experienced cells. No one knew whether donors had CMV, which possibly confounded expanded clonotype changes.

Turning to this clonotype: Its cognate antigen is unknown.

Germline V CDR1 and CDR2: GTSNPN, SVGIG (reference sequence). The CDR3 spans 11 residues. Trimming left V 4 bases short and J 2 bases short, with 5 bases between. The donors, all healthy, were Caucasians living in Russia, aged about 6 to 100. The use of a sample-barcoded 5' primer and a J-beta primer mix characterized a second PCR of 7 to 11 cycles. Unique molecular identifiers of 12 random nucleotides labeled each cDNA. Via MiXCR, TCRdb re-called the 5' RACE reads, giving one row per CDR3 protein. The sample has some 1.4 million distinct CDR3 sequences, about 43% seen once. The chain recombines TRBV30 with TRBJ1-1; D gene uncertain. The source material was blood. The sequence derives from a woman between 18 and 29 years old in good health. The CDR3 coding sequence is TGTGCCTGGACCGTAAACACTGAAGCTTTCTTT. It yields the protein CAWTVNTEAFF.